This TCR beta chain was obtained from a study of blood T cell repertoires in COVID-19. Background on the study: Samples came from the United States, Italy and Spain, spanning acute and convalescent COVID-19. Sources were T cells, B-cell-depleted T cells, or PBMCs; the material itself was cDNA or gDNA.

Germline V gene data show CDR1 as LGHDT and CDR2 as YNNKEL (reference sequence). The CDR3 contains 12 residues. V lost 4 bases and J 6 bases, leaving 9 bases between the germline ends. This table comes from immunoSEQ multiplex PCR, and its TCRdb copy is limited to in-frame clones, with some not included. Of about 220,000 clones listed, approximately 86% are singletons. V and J are TRBV3-1 (or the pseudogene TRBV3-2) and TRBJ1-1, with D perhaps TRBD1 (6 bases). This sequence was found in a woman aged 80 or over with acute or convalescent COVID-19. Sequencing was done on a sample of peripheral blood. CDR3 DNA: TGTGCCAGCAGCCGTACAGGGTCTGAAGCTTTCTTT. This gives the protein CASSRTGSEAFF.